Shown below are 19 T cell receptor beta chains from a single sample sequenced in a study of cytomegalovirus exposure and HLA in healthy donors. Some clones are missing from TCRdb's copy, which holds only in-frame ones; the method was immunoSEQ multiplex PCR. The repertoire has fewer than 250,000 clones, approximately 90% of them found once; the top ten carry 2.6%. The sequenced sample was PBMCs. Source of these receptors: a man in his late teens or twenties in good health and CMV-seronegative.

The J gene is TRBJ1-5, the V gene TRBV19, with D possibly being TRBD1 (5 bases). Germline loops: CDR1 LNHDA, CDR2 SQIVND (reference sequence). The V and J ends lost 3 bases and 5 bases respectively, with 11 bases between them. This CDR3 is 14 amino acids long. CDR3 region: CASSMGEEYQPQHF. The CDR3 DNA reads as TGTGCCAGTAGTATGGGGGAGGAGTATCAGCCCCAGCATTTT.

This clone was detected only once. The chain has TRBV7-9 and TRBJ2-5; no firm D call. Trimming shortened V by 4 bases and J by 1 base, and 4 bases separated the two germline ends. The germline V gene has CDR1 SEHNR and CDR2 FQNEAQ (reference sequence). The CDR3 sequence is 12 residues long. CDR3 residues: CASSSRQETQYF. DNA for the CDR3: TGTGCCAGCAGCTCCCGCCAAGAGACCCAGTACTTC. The full variable domain, completed using reference TRBV7-9 and TRBJ2-5, is DTGVSQNPRHKITKRGQNVTFRCDPISEHNRLYWYRQTLGQGPEFLTYFQNEAQLEKSRLLSDRFSAERPKGSFSTLEIQRTEQGDSAMYLCASSSRQETQYFGPGTRLLVL.

CDR3 DNA sequence: TGTGCCAGCAGCTGGACAGGGGGAATGGATGGCTACACCTTC. Protein: CASSWTGGMDGYTF. J is TRBJ1-2 and V is TRBV7-2; 10 nucleotides agree with TRBD1. This CDR3 is built from 14 residues. V dropped 4 bases and J dropped 6; count of bases not matched to a gene: 5. Germline CDR1 and CDR2: SGHTA and FQGNSA.

CDR3 in amino acids: CASSSRPLAGATDTQYF. Here the CDR3 DNA reads TGTGCCAGCAGCTCCCGGCCACTAGCGGGGGCAACAGATACGCAGTATTTT. The V gene is TRBV5-4, the J gene TRBJ2-3, with 11 bases aligning to TRBD2. Trimming cost V 3 bases and J 3 bases; bases outside gene matches: 9. Per germline, CDR1 SGHNT and CDR2 YYREEE (reference sequence). CDR3 length: 17 amino acids.

V usage is TRBV29-1 and J usage is TRBJ2-1, with D possibly being TRBD2 (6 bases). Per germline, CDR1 SQVTM and CDR2 ANQGSEA. V was shortened by 3 bases and J by 13 bases, with 16 bases between the two germline ends. This CDR3 has 12 residues. The CDR3 bases are TGCAGCGTTGATGACAGCGGGTCGACCCAGTTCTTC. Translation gives CSVDDSGSTQFF.

The V and J genes are TRBV5-4 and TRBJ2-7; 11 bases line up with TRBD2. The DNA end lines up better with TRBJ2-1; the J call may be wrong. This CDR3 contains 16 residues. Per the germline V gene, CDR1 is SGHNT and CDR2 is YYREEE (reference sequence). The DNA of the CDR3 is TGTGCCAGCAGCTTTTTAGCGGGAGGGCCTAACAATGAGCAGTTCTTC. This encodes CASSFLAGGPNNEQFF.

The CDR3 DNA is TGTGCCAGTAGTATTAGTTCGGGAGACGAGCAGTACTTC. Protein product: CASSISSGDEQYF. This chain joins TRBV19 and TRBJ2-7, with D possibly being TRBD2 (6 bases). With 3 bases removed from V and 5 bases from J, the gap between germline ends came to 11 bases. Germline V gene data show CDR1 as LNHDA and CDR2 as SQIVND (reference sequence). The CDR3 is 13 residues long.

This chain uses TRBV18 with TRBJ2-3, with TRBD1 as a possible D gene (6 bases). This CDR3 contains 15 residues. Trimming stripped 4 bases from V and 4 bases from J, with 15 bases between. Germline loops: CDR1 KGHSH, CDR2 LQKENI. CDR3 region: CASSRGQGRADTQYF. CDR3 nucleotide sequence: TGTGCCAGCTCACGGGGCCAGGGGCGGGCAGATACGCAGTATTTT. Filled out from reference TRBV18 and TRBJ2-3, the complete variable domain reads NAGVMQNPRHLVRRRGQEARLRCSPMKGHSHVYWYRQLPEEGLKFMVYLQKENIIDESGMPKERFSAEFPKEGPSILRIQQVVRGDSAAYFCASSRGQGRADTQYFGPGTRLTVL.

The count of this clone is one. J is TRBJ2-3 and V is TRBV5-1; 13 positions agree with TRBD2. The germline V gene has CDR1 SGHRS and CDR2 YFSETQ. The CDR3 contains 15 residues. With 4 bases clipped from V and 8 bases from J, the junction kept 7 bases outside the gene matches. The DNA for the CDR3 is TGCGCCAGCAGCCGGACTAGCGGGGGCCCGGTTACGCAGTATTTT. Its translation: CASSRTSGGPVTQYF.

The chain is built from TRBV7-2 and TRBJ2-4; TRBD2 matches 14 bases. The J segment lost 0 bases and the V segment lost 5 bases, leaving 9 bases of the junction unmatched. Germline lookup yields CDR1 SGHTA and CDR2 FQGNSA. This CDR3 is 19 amino acids long. The CDR3 protein is CASSPRLAGGKLAKNIQYF. The CDR3, as DNA: TGTGCCAGCAGCCCGCGACTAGCGGGAGGGAAACTAGCCAAAAACATTCAGTACTTC. Full variable domain (outside the CDR3, taken from reference TRBV7-2 and TRBJ2-4): GAGVSQSPSNKVTEKGKDVELRCDPISGHTALYWYRQSLGQGLEFLIYFQGNSAPDKSGLPSDRFSAERTGGSVSTLTIQRTQQEDSAVYLCASSPRLAGGKLAKNIQYFGAGTRLSVL.

The V and J genes are TRBV6-5 and TRBJ2-7, with D possibly TRBD2 on 6 matching bases. CDR1 and CDR2 from the germline V gene are MNHEY and SVGAGI. With 6 bases removed from V and 3 bases from J, the gap between germline ends came to 12 bases. The CDR3 runs to 13 residues. The CDR3 here is CASSPGTFYEQYF. The CDR3 DNA reads TGTGCCAGCAGCCCCGGGACTTTCTACGAGCAGTACTTC.

This chain connects TRBV6-5 to TRBJ2-5, with TRBD2 identical over 8 bases. Losses at the gene ends were 9 bases for V and 5 bases for J; bases not matched to a gene: 11. CDR1 is MNHEY, CDR2 SVGAGI, per germline. The CDR3 consists of 14 residues. CDR3 protein: CASSEGLGVETQYF. CDR3 DNA sequence: TGTGCCAGTTCGGAGGGACTAGGCGTGGAGACCCAGTACTTC.

The V and J genes are TRBV6-5 and TRBJ2-1; D remains unclear. This CDR3 comprises 13 residues. Germline V lookup: CDR1 MNHEY, CDR2 SVGAGI. The V gene lost 0 bases and the J gene lost 6 bases, with 6 bases spanning the gap. CDR3 region: CASSYSMANEQFF. The CDR3 DNA is TGTGCCAGCAGTTACTCCATGGCCAATGAGCAGTTCTTC.

The chain couples TRBV30 to TRBJ2-1; D might be TRBD2 (6 bases). V lost 2 bases and J 7 bases, leaving 12 bases between the germline ends. CDR1 and CDR2 from the germline V gene are GTSNPN and SVGIG (reference sequence). This CDR3 comprises 13 residues. The CDR3 DNA follows: TGTGCCTGGAGTTCGGGAGCCTTGAATGAGCAGTTCTTC. It translates to CAWSSGALNEQFF.

This chain uses TRBV5-5 with TRBJ1-1; 9 positions agree with TRBD1. Germline V lookup: CDR1 SGHKS, CDR2 YYEKEE (reference sequence). The V segment lost 2 bases and the J segment 4 bases; nucleotides outside the gene matches: 6. This CDR3 comprises 15 residues. Here the CDR3 DNA reads TGTGCCAGCAGCTTCCGGGACAGGGATGGCACTGAAGCTTTCTTT. Protein: CASSFRDRDGTEAFF.

This chain links TRBV27 with TRBJ2-7; perhaps TRBD1 as D (5 bases). The CDR3 has 13 amino acids. Germline assignment: CDR1 MNHEY and CDR2 SMNVEV (reference sequence). V lost 6 bases, J lost 0 bases, and 9 bases lay in between. The CDR3 sequence: CASRGASSYEQYF. The CDR3 DNA reads TGTGCCAGCAGAGGGGCCAGCTCCTACGAGCAGTACTTC.

This clone showed up just a few times. The chain carries TRBV15 and TRBJ1-2; D is undetermined. This CDR3 region has 15 residues. The germline V and J ends were trimmed by 0 bases and 2 bases, with 10 bases remaining between them. Per the germline V gene, CDR1 is LNHNV and CDR2 is YYDKDF (reference sequence). The DNA for the CDR3 is TGTGCCACCAGCAGAGATCGGGGATTCAACTATGGCTACACCTTC. Protein: CATSRDRGFNYGYTF.

The chain recombines TRBV28 with TRBJ2-5; D perhaps matches TRBD2 (6 bases). CDR1 and CDR2 from the germline V gene are MDHEN and SYDVKM. This CDR3 region has 11 residues. The CDR3 nucleotides are TGTGCGGCGGGAAGTCAAGAGACCCAGTACTTC. This translates into CAAGSQETQYF.

This rearrangement joins TRBV5-1 to TRBJ2-3; D is undetermined. In germline, CDR1 is SGHRS, CDR2 YFSETQ. Deletions cut 0 bases from V and 0 bases from J, with 8 bases between. This CDR3 has 15 amino acids. CDR3 bases: TGCGCCAGCAGCTTGGTACCCGGGAGCACAGATACGCAGTATTTT. Protein sequence: CASSLVPGSTDTQYF.